This T cell receptor (beta chain) appears in the sequencing data of a study of blood T cell repertoires in COVID-19. As for the study in general: Collection of acute and convalescent COVID-19 samples took place in the United States, Italy and Spain. PBMCs, B-cell-depleted T cells, or T cells were the source of the cDNA or gDNA that made up the material.

Clones were sequenced by immunoSEQ multiplex PCR, and TCRdb holds only the in-frame ones, with some missing. Found here are roughly 20,000 clones, roughly 90% of them singletons; the top ten hold about 8.5%. The CDR3 spans 15 residues. V lost 4 bases, J lost 6 bases, and 5 bases stayed unmatched. The germline gives CDR1 SGHNT, CDR2 YYREEE (reference sequence). The sequence derives from a human donor in a cohort sampled during active COVID-19. The donor label of this sample is uncertain. This chain connects TRBV5-4 to TRBJ2-1, with TRBD2 matching over 12 bases. Sequenced material: peripheral blood. The CDR3 nucleotides read TGTGCCAGCAGCCATGGACTAGCGGGGACCAATGAGCAGTTCTTC. It is translated as CASSHGLAGTNEQFF. Using reference TRBV5-4 and TRBJ2-1 for the parts outside the CDR3, the full variable domain is ETGVTQSPTHLIKTRGQQVTLRCSSQSGHNTVSWYQQALGQGPQFIFQYYREEENGRGNFPPRFSGLQFPNYSSELNVNALELDDSALYLCASSHGLAGTNEQFFGPGTRLTVL.